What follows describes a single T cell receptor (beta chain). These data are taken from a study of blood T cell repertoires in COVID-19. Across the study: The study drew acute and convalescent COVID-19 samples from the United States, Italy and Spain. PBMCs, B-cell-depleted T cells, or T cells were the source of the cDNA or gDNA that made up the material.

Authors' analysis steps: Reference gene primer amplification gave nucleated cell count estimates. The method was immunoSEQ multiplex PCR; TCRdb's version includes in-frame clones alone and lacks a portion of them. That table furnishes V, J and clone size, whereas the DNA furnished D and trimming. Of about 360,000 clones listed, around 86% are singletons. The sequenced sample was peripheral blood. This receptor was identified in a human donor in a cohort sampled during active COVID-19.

CDR3 DNA: TGTGCCAGCAGAGACCTTCGGGTTTTGAACACTGAAGCTTTCTTT. Its protein is CASRDLRVLNTEAFF. The rearrangement joins TRBV28 to TRBJ1-1, with D uncertain. CDR1 MDHEN and CDR2 SYDVKM come from the germline V gene. V dropped 6 bases and J dropped 0 bases, with 14 bases sitting between them. CDR3 length equals 15 residues.